These T cell receptor beta chains were read from a single sample in a study of early stage breast cancer tumors. Assay used: immunoSEQ multiplex PCR; TCRdb lists only in-frame clones, some missing. The repertoire holds about 21,000 clones, with 76% as singletons. The sample comprised blood. These receptors originate from a person in their sixties with breast cancer. CDR3s include the opening cysteine and the closing phenylalanine or tryptophan. D genes are given only for firm matches. Expanded clones are given a class, and other clones once, few, many or no size at all.

TGTGCCTGGAGTGCCTCGGGTCAGCCCCAGCATTTT CAWSASGQPQHF TRBV30 - TRBJ1-5 - 12
TGTGCCAGCAGTTACTCGTGGTCGTCTTGGAATGAAAAACTGTTTTTT CASSYSWSSWNEKLFF TRBV6-5 - TRBJ1-4 - 16
TGTGCCAGCCTGGCCTCCCTAGCGGGAAACACAGATACGCAGTATTTT CASLASLAGNTDTQYF TRBV2 - TRBJ2-3 TRBD2 16
TGTGCCAGCAACAAGGGGAGCTATGGCTACACCTTC CASNKGSYGYTF TRBV2 once TRBJ1-2 - 12
TGTGCCAGCAGCCCCTGGGACAGCTCTAACACAGATACGCAGTATTTT CASSPWDSSNTDTQYF TRBV4-2 - TRBJ2-3 TRBD1 16
TGCGCCAGCAGCCTTCAGGGGTACGAAGAGACCCAGTACTTC CASSLQGYEETQYF TRBV5-1 - TRBJ2-5 - 14
TGTGCCATCAGACGGGGGGGAGAAGATACGCAGTATTTT CAIRRGGEDTQYF TRBV10-3 - TRBJ2-3 TRBD2 13
TGTGCCAGCAGCTTAGATCTTCAAGCGGGAGAGAGTCGTGAGCAGTTCTTC CASSLDLQAGESREQFF TRBV11-3 - TRBJ2-1 TRBD2 17
TGTGCCAGCTCACCCCTAGCGGGTACGACCGGGGAGCTGTTTTTT CASSPLAGTTGELFF TRBV18 - TRBJ2-2 TRBD2 15
TGTGCCGCGAGGGGGGACGATAGGAGGTACTTC CAARGDDRRYF TRBV30 - TRBJ2-5 - 11
TGCGCCAGCAGCCGTGGACAGGGGGGAGACAATCAGCCCCAGCATTTT CASSRGQGGDNQPQHF TRBV4-1 - TRBJ1-5 TRBD1 16
TGTGCCAGCAGCCAAGATGAGTCAGGGAACTATGGCTACACCTTC CASSQDESGNYGYTF TRBV4-2 - TRBJ1-2 - 15
TGTGCCAGCAGTTTGGGACATGGTAACACCATATATTTT CASSLGHGNTIYF TRBV2 - TRBJ1-3 - 13
TGTGCCAGCAGCTTAGCGGGGACAGTCCTCCAAGAGACCCAGTACTTC CASSLAGTVLQETQYF TRBV7-8 - TRBJ2-5 TRBD1 16
TGTGCTAGTGGTTTGTCCTTGGACAGGGCGGTGTTCTTC CASGLSLDRAVFF TRBV12-5 - TRBJ2-1 TRBD1 13
TGCGCCAGCAGCTTGGGGGCAGGGACGTACGAGCAGTACTTC CASSLGAGTYEQYF TRBV5-1 - TRBJ2-7 - 14
TGTGCCAGCAGTTACGAGCCAGGGGGTAGGTACTTC CASSYEPGGRYF TRBV6-5 few TRBJ2-7 TRBD1 12
TGCGCCAGCAGCCTCCAGGAGAACACTGAAGCTTTCTTT CASSLQENTEAFF TRBV5-1 - TRBJ1-1 - 13
TGTGCCAGCAGCGCTTGGGGCGGGAGGGTTAATGAGCAGTTCTTC CASSAWGGRVNEQFF TRBV7-9 - TRBJ2-1 TRBD2 15
TGTGCCAGCAGTGAAGGGCCAGGGGTCCCCTACGAGCAGTACTTC CASSEGPGVPYEQYF TRBV6-1 few TRBJ2-7 - 15
TGTGCCAGCAGTGGCGCGGCTAAGCTGGAGACCCAGTACTTC CASSGAAKLETQYF TRBV25-1 - TRBJ2-5 - 14
TGTGCCAGCAGCCCTGGCCAGAGGGAGGGTTCGCCCGTGTTGCTGTTTTTT CASSPGQREGSPVLLFF TRBV11-1 - TRBJ2-2 TRBD2 17
TGTGCCACCAGCAGATCCGGGACCTACAATGAGCAGTTCTTC CATSRSGTYNEQFF TRBV15 - TRBJ2-1 - 14
TGTGCCAGCAGCCGCCGGGACAGGGGGCCTGGCTACACCTTC CASSRRDRGPGYTF TRBV7-8 - TRBJ1-2 TRBD1 14
TGTGCCAGCAGTCTAACAGGGGACAGAAGGGAATATGGCTACACCTTC CASSLTGDRREYGYTF TRBV27 - TRBJ1-2 TRBD1 16
TGCAGCGTTTCGACGACGGCTAGCACAGATACGCAGTATTTT CSVSTTASTDTQYF TRBV29-1 - TRBJ2-3 - 14
TGCGCCAGCAGCTTATCGCCGATGGTAGCGGGAGTGATGGGCACAGATACGCAGTATTTT CASSLSPMVAGVMGTDTQYF TRBV5-1 - TRBJ2-3 TRBD2 20
TGTGCCGTATTGTCGGGGGGTGCTGGAAACACCATATATTTT CAVLSGGAGNTIYF TRBV2 - TRBJ1-3 - 14
TGTGCCAGCACCGTGACAGGGGTCTACGAGCAGTACTTC CASTVTGVYEQYF TRBV28 - TRBJ2-7 TRBD1 13
TGTGCCAGCTCACCCGGAACAGGGGGCAGCGGTGAAGCTTTCTTT CASSPGTGGSGEAFF TRBV18 - TRBJ1-1 TRBD1 15
TGCAGCGTTGCGAGGGAGTCCTACGAGCAGTACTTC CSVARESYEQYF TRBV29-1 - TRBJ2-7 - 12
TGTGCCAGCTCACCGGGGACACCCAATACGCAGTATTTT CASSPGTPNTQYF TRBV18 - TRBJ2-3 - 13
TGTGCCAGCAGTATGGGACTAGCGACCACAGAGACCCAGTACTTC CASSMGLATTETQYF TRBV27 - TRBJ2-5 TRBD2 15
TGTGCCAGCGCTAGGACCCGGGACTATGGCTACACCTTC CASARTRDYGYTF TRBV28 - TRBJ1-2 - 13
TGTGCCATCAGACGTCACGGACAGCCAAACACTGAAGCTTTCTTT CAIRRHGQPNTEAFF TRBV10-3 - TRBJ1-1 - 15
TGCAGCGCCCGACATGGTAGCAATCAGCCCCAGCATTTT CSARHGSNQPQHF TRBV29-1 once TRBJ1-5 - 13
TGTGCCAGCAGTGACCGAGCGGTTACGAGGTCTGGCTACACCTTC CASSDRAVTRSGYTF TRBV6-1 - TRBJ1-2 - 15
TGTGCCAGCAGCTCGCTGGGGGACAGGGCGTGGGGCTACACCTTC CASSSLGDRAWGYTF TRBV5-4 - TRBJ1-2 TRBD1 15
TGTGCCAGCAGTGGGGATCTACTTTCCTCTGGGGCCAACGTCCTGACTTTC CASSGDLLSSGANVLTF TRBV6-1 - TRBJ2-6 - 17
TGTGCCAGCAGCTTAGTTCCCGGGGCTAGGAGGGAGCAGTACTTC CASSLVPGARREQYF TRBV13 - TRBJ2-7 - 15
TGTGCCAGCAGCTTAGGGTTATCTCAGCACGAGACCCAGTACTTC CASSLGLSQHETQYF TRBV11-3 - TRBJ2-5 - 15
TGCGCCAGCAGCTTGGAGGCTAGCGGGAGGGCCTACGAGCAGTACTTC CASSLEASGRAYEQYF TRBV5-1 - TRBJ2-7 TRBD2 16
TGTGCCAGCAGTGGACTAGCGGGGACGGTGGAGCAGTTCTTC CASSGLAGTVEQFF TRBV5-6 - TRBJ2-1 TRBD2 14
TGTGCCAGCAGCCCGCCTGGATGGGGCCCTAACCACTTC CASSPPGWGPNHF TRBV14 - TRBJ2-7 - 13
TGTGCCAGCAGCGTATCAGGGGACTATAATTCACCCCTCCACTTT CASSVSGDYNSPLHF TRBV9 - TRBJ1-6 - 15
TGTGCCAGCATGCCGGGACAGGGTATGGGGGAGCAGTACTTC CASMPGQGMGEQYF TRBV5-5 - TRBJ2-7 TRBD1 14